The present entry profiles one TCR beta chain with its context. The data derive from a study of blood T cell repertoires in COVID-19. The overall study: PBMCs, B-cell-depleted T cells, or T cells were the source of the cDNA or gDNA that made up the material.

This table comes from immunoSEQ multiplex PCR, and its TCRdb copy is limited to in-frame clones, with some not included. The repertoire includes 100,000 to 150,000 clones, around 89% of them detected once, and less than 5.5% sits in the top ten. This TCR was recovered from a man in his sixties with COVID-19, enrolled during active disease. Sequencing was done on a sample of peripheral blood.

In DNA, the CDR3 is TGTGCCAGCAGCTTGAATCGGGACACCGAGCAGTACTTC. Its translation: CASSLNRDTEQYF. V is TRBV7-9 and J is TRBJ2-7; D is possibly TRBD1 (6 bases). Germline V gives CDR1 SEHNR, CDR2 FQNEAQ (reference sequence). Trimming removed 3 bases at V and 6 bases at J, with 12 bases between. The CDR3 loop spans 13 amino acids.